This entry lists 7 T cell receptor beta chains sequenced from one sample in a study of OX40 agonist ivuxolimab in advanced cancers. TCRdb's copy holds only in-frame clones and misses some; the assay was immunoSEQ multiplex PCR. Of approximately 45,000 clones in the sample, roughly four fifths were seen once. The sequencing here drew on CD4+ or CD8+ T cells sorted from blood, taken in a trial of the OX40 agonist ivuxolimab. The receptor source for this set is an adult with an advanced solid tumor such as melanoma, head and neck, liver or kidney cancer.

As for this clone: An end of the junction differs from the germline gene, which may be a read error. The chain carries TRBV2 and TRBJ2-4, with TRBD2 matching 9 bases. Germline CDR1 is SNHLY and CDR2 is FYNNEI. The CDR3 spans 12 residues. The CDR3 region is CASSPSGTRGDF. CDR3 sequence (DNA): TGTGCCAGCAGTCCTAGCGGGACCCGGGGTGACTTC.

V and J are TRBV7-9 and TRBJ2-5, with 8 nucleotides matching TRBD1. V dropped 3 bases and J dropped 10; count of bases not matched to a gene: 10. Germline CDR1 SEHNR, CDR2 FQNEAQ (reference sequence). This CDR3 is built from 14 residues. CDR3 in amino acids: CASSLGQAARDQYF. Written as DNA, the CDR3 is TGTGCCAGCAGCTTGGGACAGGCCGCCAGGGACCAGTACTTC.

V is TRBV29-1 and J is TRBJ2-7; D is uncertain. The CDR3 has 12 residues. V lost 4 bases to trimming and J lost 1 base, with 8 bases between them. Germline CDR1 SQVTM, CDR2 ANQGSEA. CDR3 residues: CSVVSDSYEQYF. The CDR3 DNA sequence: TGCAGCGTTGTGTCAGATTCCTACGAGCAGTACTTC.

The chain has TRBV18 and TRBJ2-3; TRBD2 agrees at 10 bases. The junction had 2 bases not matched to a gene; V was cut back by 4 bases and J by 1 base. The germline V gene encodes CDR1 KGHSH and CDR2 LQKENI. The CDR3 is 15 amino acids. Written as DNA, the CDR3 is TGTGCCAGCTCACTAGGGACTAGCGGCACAGATACGCAGTATTTT. Translation gives CASSLGTSGTDTQYF.

The CDR3 DNA is TGTGCCAGCAGTTACTCCCGGACAGGGGGCACCGGGGAGCTGTTTTTT. Protein: CASSYSRTGGTGELFF. This rearrangement joins TRBV6-6 to TRBJ2-2; 10 nucleotides agree with TRBD1. CDR3 size: 16 residues. Germline CDR1 and CDR2: MNHNY and SVGAGI (reference sequence). Trimming removed 0 bases from V and 4 bases from J; junction bases left unmatched: 2.

This clone has a handful of counts. The chain links TRBV2 to TRBJ2-1; 11 nucleotides align to TRBD2. The CDR3 is made up of 15 amino acids. V gave up 6 bases and J gave up 7 bases; unmatched junction bases: 8. Germline lookup yields CDR1 SNHLY and CDR2 FYNNEI. CDR3 amino acids: CASSVLAGEANEQFF. CDR3 nucleotide sequence: TGTGCCAGCAGCGTACTAGCGGGAGAGGCGAATGAGCAGTTCTTC.

This clone occurred a few times. The J gene is TRBJ1-3, the V gene TRBV2; D gene ambiguous. Germline assignment: CDR1 SNHLY and CDR2 FYNNEI. The CDR3 loop spans 11 amino acids. Between the trimmed V and J ends, which lost 4 bases and 4 bases, there was a span of 2 bases. CDR3 in amino acids: CASSVGNTIYF. DNA for the CDR3: TGTGCCAGCAGTGTAGGAAACACCATATATTTT.